Listed below are T cell receptor beta chains from one sample, sequenced in a study of OX40 agonist ivuxolimab in advanced cancers. Sequenced by immunoSEQ multiplex PCR; TCRdb stores in-frame clones only, minus some. The repertoire holds 45,000 to 60,000 clones, with 82% as singletons. The material was CD4+ or CD8+ T cells sorted from blood, obtained in a trial of the OX40 agonist ivuxolimab. All receptors come from an adult with an advanced solid tumor such as melanoma, head and neck, liver or kidney cancer. The conserved cysteine and the conserved F or W are not part of the CDR3 here.

v_gene | CDR3aa
TRBV6-1 | ASSEIGLANEQF
TRBV7-2 | ASRAGGLETQY
TRBV18 | ASSPRQGKMDTEAF
TRBV19 | ASSRRRWETQY
TRBV14 | ASSQDNFWHGETQY
TRBV2 | ASSTQGRYGEQF
TRBV6-6 | ASSYQTVQNTEAF
TRBV18 | ASSEEETQY
TRBV19 | ASSIGDYNEQF
TRBV19 | ASTFRGWGNQPQH
TRBV18 | ASSPGRGQETQY
TRBV5-1 | ASSLEADTEAF
TRBV15 | ATSRDRVEQF
TRBV2 | ASSGIAGGRTDTQY
TRBV5-4 | ASSRKVGASTGELF
TRBV7-9 | ASIPRDTSRERTYEQY
TRBV18 | ASSGGANYGYT
TRBV5-6 | ASSLRGRVNSPLH
TRBV28 | ASRAPQGNYGYT
TRBV19 | ASKRGGNNEKLF
TRBV5-6 | ASSLAGQNYGYT
TRBV7-2 | ASSSRAGVPFYNEQF
TRBV19 | ASSIWPGTIGYT
TRBV6-6 | ASRGFGATEAF
TRBV5-4 | ASSLGGGGYRETQY
TRBV15 | ATSRGGSGTSDTQY
TRBV7-8 | ASSLGGQGEKLF
TRBV5-1 | ASSSDYSGNTIY
TRBV6-1 | ASSARTAINQPQH
TRBV7-8 | ASSLEVSSYNEQF
TRBV29-1 | SVPERGTYNEQF
TRBV2 | ASSDRPYNEQF
TRBV5-5 | ASSLDTEAF
TRBV7-3 | ASSLRVRGQDTQY
TRBV5-1 | ASSIGGSGGYT
TRBV30 | AWSLGAGGYT
TRBV19 | ASSLGGFRGKADTQY
TRBV9 | ASSDADNEQF
TRBV14 | ASSLSGLGEKLF
TRBV13 | ASSPGTGYSGANVLT
TRBV11-2 | ASSPLGTDTQY
TRBV7-9 | ASSSWRTTSSGANVLT
TRBV6-5 | ASRSDRISNQPQH
TRBV7-6 | ASSSRDRANEKLF
TRBV4-1 | ASSRGSGLWNSPLH
TRBV10-2 | ASRSAKTDTQY
TRBV2 | ASSEAMRGSEAF
TRBV11-3 | ASSLGAGMNTEAF
TRBV7-3 | ASSLGGLSGYT
TRBV11-2 | ASSLEPRVSGNTIY
TRBV19 | ASSPRPLTSGPPSGANVLT
TRBV18 | ASSPASGGANYEQY
TRBV6-1 | AARTGWAQY
TRBV30 | AWRPGDAGAF
TRBV21-1 | ASSKPLQGGNTEAF